This T cell receptor (beta chain) was retrieved from a study of T cells in Graves' hyperthyroidism and ophthalmopathy. Study-wide context: Any treatment followed the collection of peripheral blood at initial diagnosis.

RNA transcripts were the template for amplifying TCR beta CDR3 regions. HTBI primers drove first-round RT-PCR of the TCR CDR3. TCRdb re-called the multiplex PCR reads through MiXCR, storing one row per CDR3 protein. The sample has roughly 380,000 distinct CDR3 sequences, approximately 15% seen once; the top ten hold 8% to 13%. General observations from the study: A model using 13 V-J features told ophthalmopathy apart from stable hyperthyroidism.

V gave up 1 base and J gave up 6 bases; unmatched junction bases: 2. The CDR3 runs 15 residues. Germline CDR1 SGHTA, CDR2 FQGTGA. Patients were aged 18 to 65, had disease duration under 2 months, and had newly diagnosed hyperthyroidism. The sample holds many counts of this clonotype. Its antigen is still unknown. V usage is TRBV7-3 and J usage is TRBJ2-1, with 11 bases matching TRBD2. The TCR comes from a woman in her fifties or sixties with Graves' hyperthyroidism. The specimen sequenced was blood. CDR3 sequence (DNA): TGTGCCAGCAGCTTAAGTGGGACTAGCGGCAATGAGCAGTTCTTC. Amino acids: CASSLSGTSGNEQFF.